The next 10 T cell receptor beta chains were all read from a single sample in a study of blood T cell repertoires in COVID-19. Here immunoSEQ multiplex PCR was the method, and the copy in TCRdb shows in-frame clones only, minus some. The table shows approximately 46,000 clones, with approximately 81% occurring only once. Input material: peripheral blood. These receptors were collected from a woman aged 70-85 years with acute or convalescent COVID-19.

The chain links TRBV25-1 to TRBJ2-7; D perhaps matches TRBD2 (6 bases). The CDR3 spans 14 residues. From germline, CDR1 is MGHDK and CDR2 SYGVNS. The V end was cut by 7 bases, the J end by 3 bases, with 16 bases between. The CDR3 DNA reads TGTGCCAGCACCCGTAGCGGCGGAAACTACGAGCAGTACTTC. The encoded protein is CASTRSGGNYEQYF.

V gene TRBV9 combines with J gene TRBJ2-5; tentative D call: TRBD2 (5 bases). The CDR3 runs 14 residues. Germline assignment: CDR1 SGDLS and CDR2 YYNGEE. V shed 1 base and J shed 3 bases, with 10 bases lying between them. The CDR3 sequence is CASSVWGSEETQYF. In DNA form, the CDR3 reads TGTGCCAGCAGCGTATGGGGTAGCGAAGAGACCCAGTACTTC.

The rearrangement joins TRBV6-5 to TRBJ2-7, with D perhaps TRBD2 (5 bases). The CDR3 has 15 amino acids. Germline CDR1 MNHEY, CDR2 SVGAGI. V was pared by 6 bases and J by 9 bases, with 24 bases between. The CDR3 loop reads CASRVSNGNGPRQYF. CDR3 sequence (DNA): TGTGCCAGCAGGGTCTCTAACGGGAACGGCCCTAGGCAGTACTTC.

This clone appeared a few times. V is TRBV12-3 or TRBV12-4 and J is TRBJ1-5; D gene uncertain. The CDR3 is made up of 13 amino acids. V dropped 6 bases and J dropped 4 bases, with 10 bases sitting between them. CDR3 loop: CASSPQWNQPQHF. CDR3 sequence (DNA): TGTGCCAGCAGCCCCCAGTGGAATCAGCCCCAGCATTTT.

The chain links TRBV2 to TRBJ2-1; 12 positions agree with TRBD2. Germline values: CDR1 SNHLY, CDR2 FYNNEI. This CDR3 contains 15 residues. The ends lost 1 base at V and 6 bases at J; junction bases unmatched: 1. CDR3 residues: CASSEGLAGANEQFF. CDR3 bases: TGTGCCAGCAGTGAAGGACTAGCGGGAGCCAATGAGCAGTTCTTC.

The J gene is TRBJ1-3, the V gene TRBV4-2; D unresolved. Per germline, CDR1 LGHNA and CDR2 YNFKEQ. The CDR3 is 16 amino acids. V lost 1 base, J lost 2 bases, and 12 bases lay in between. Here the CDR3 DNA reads TGTGCCAGCAGCCAAGGGTCGGGGTCGGCTGGAAACACCATATATTTT. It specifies CASSQGSGSAGNTIYF.

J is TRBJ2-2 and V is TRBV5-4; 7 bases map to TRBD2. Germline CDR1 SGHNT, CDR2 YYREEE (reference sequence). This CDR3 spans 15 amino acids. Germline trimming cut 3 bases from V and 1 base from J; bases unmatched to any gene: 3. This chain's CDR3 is CASSSGRGNTGELFF. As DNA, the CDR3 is TGTGCCAGCAGCTCAGGGAGGGGGAACACCGGGGAGCTGTTTTTT.

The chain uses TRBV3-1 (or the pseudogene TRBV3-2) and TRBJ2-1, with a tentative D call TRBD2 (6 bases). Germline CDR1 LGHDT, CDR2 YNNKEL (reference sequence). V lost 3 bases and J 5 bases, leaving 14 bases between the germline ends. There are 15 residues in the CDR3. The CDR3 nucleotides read TGTGCCAGCAGCCACGCAGGAGGGGCAAACAATGAGCAGTTCTTC. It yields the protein CASSHAGGANNEQFF.

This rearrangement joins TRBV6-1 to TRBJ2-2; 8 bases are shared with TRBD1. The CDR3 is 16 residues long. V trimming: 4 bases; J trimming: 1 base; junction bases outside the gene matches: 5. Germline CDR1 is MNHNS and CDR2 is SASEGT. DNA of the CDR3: TGTGCCAGCAGTGCCGGACAGGGAAAGAACACCGGGGAGCTGTTTTTT. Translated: CASSAGQGKNTGELFF.

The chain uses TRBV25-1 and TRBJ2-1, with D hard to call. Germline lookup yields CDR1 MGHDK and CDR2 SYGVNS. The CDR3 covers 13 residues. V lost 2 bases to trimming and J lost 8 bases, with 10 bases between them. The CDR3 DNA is TGTGCCAGCAGTGAAGGGCCCTTCGATGAGCAGTTCTTC. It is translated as CASSEGPFDEQFF.